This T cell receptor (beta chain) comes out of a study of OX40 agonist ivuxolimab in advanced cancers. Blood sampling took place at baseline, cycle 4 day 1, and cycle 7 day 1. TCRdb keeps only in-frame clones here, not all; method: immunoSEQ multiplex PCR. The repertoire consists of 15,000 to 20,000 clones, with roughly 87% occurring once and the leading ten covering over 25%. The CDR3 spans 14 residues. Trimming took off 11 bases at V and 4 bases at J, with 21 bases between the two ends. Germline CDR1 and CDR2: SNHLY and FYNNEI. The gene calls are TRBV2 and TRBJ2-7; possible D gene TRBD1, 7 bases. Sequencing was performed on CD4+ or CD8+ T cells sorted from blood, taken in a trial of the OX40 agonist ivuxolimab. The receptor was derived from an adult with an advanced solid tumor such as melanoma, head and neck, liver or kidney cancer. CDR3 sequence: CALFLQAGGYEQYF. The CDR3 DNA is TGTGCCCTGTTTCTGCAGGCAGGGGGGTACGAGCAGTACTTC.